Presented here are 22 T cell receptor beta chains from one specimen sequenced in a study of T cells in women clearing cervical HPV infection. Libraries were prepared by immunoSEQ multiplex PCR; TCRdb keeps only in-frame clonotypes and omits some of them. The sample includes some 41,000 clones. The sequenced sample was blood buffy coat. Receptor source: a woman aged 18 to 69 with a cervical HPV16 infection that either progressed to CIN3+ or cleared (not recorded which).

As regards this clone: Read data end 3 residues before the CDR3 end; the end is taken from the germline J gene. This chain joins TRBV5-1 and TRBJ1-2, with 7 bases matching TRBD1. The CDR3 totals 14 residues. The germline V gene has CDR1 SGHRS and CDR2 YFSETQ. The DNA read from the CDR3 is TGCGCCAGCAGCATAACAGGGGACCCCCGGGGC. This translates into CASSITGDPRG. The entire CDR3 sequence reads CASSITGDPRGYTF.

Concerning this clone: The CDR3 goes on 3 residues after the read ends, and that part is filled in from the germline J gene. The chain is built from TRBV30 and TRBJ2-7; TRBD2 matches 14 bases. Germline V lookup: CDR1 GTSNPN, CDR2 SVGIG (reference sequence). The J segment lost 5 bases and the V segment lost 3 bases, leaving 9 bases of the junction unmatched. The CDR3 contains 16 residues. The sequenced CDR3 bases are TGTGCCTGGAGCCCGTTCCGGACTAGCGGGAGGAACGAG. It specifies CAWSPFRTSGRNE. The full CDR3 sequence reads CAWSPFRTSGRNEQYF.

To note about this clone: Read data end 3 residues before the CDR3 end; the end is taken from the germline J gene. The chain recombines TRBV10-1 with TRBJ2-2, with 13 bases aligning to TRBD2. Trimming at V came to 5 bases and at J to 6 bases, leaving 6 bases not matched to a gene. The CDR3 length is 16 residues. CDR1 is WNHNN and CDR2 is SYGVQD in the germline V gene (reference sequence). The covered CDR3 bases are TGCGCCAGCAGTCCAACTAGCGGGAGGGCCTCCGGGGAG. Encoded protein: CASSPTSGRASGE. The whole CDR3 reads CASSPTSGRASGELFF.

Of note for this clone: Sequencing ends 3 residues short of the CDR3 end; the germline J gene provides the rest. The chain links TRBV19 to TRBJ2-3, with 10 bases identical to TRBD1. The CDR3 has 14 amino acids. In germline, CDR1 is LNHDA, CDR2 SQIVND (reference sequence). CDR3 amino acids: CASRRDRGSQPQYF. CDR3 DNA (partial): TGTGCCAGTAGACGGGACAGGGGATCTCAGCCG.

As to this clone: The read stops 3 residues short of the end of the CDR3; the missing end is completed from the germline J gene. The chain joins TRBV30 to TRBJ1-2; tentatively, D is TRBD1 (5 bases). CDR1 GTSNPN and CDR2 SVGIG come from the germline V gene (reference sequence). This CDR3 has 14 residues. CDR3 sequence reads: CAWSVGGAKNIYTF. CDR3 DNA (partial): TGTGCCTGGAGTGTGGGCGGGGCCAAAAACATC.

Turning to this clone: The read ends 3 residues shy of where the CDR3 ends; the end is completed using the germline J gene. This chain uses TRBV18 with TRBJ2-5, with D perhaps matching TRBD2 (5 bases). The CDR3 is made up of 16 amino acids. The germline gives CDR1 KGHSH, CDR2 LQKENI. V was trimmed by 0 bases and J by 5 bases, leaving 16 bases between them. CDR3 in amino acids: CASSPPGADPRETQYF. Partial CDR3 DNA: TGTGCCAGCTCACCACCGGGAGCGGACCCGAGGGAGACC.

About this clone: The observed sequence ends 3 residues before the CDR3 terminus, with the missing tail filled in from the germline J gene. This chain joins TRBV11-3 and TRBJ2-5; D call uncertain. Germline values: CDR1 SGHNT, CDR2 YENEEA. V lost 5 bases to trimming and J lost 7 bases, with 8 bases between them. The CDR3 sequence is 11 residues long. The CDR3 is CASSLTGTQYF. CDR3 DNA, as far as it was read: TGTGCCAGCAGCCTAACCGGGACC.

Points on this clone: The read halts 3 residues ahead of the CDR3 end, with the missing end drawn from the germline J gene. The chain joins TRBV6-1 to TRBJ1-2; D not resolved. The length of the CDR3 is 13 residues. CDR1 is MNHNS and CDR2 is SASEGT in the germline V gene. CDR3 loop: CASSDFGRSSYTF. Incomplete CDR3 DNA: TGTGCCAGCAGTGATTTCGGTCGCTCAAGC.

Turning to this clone: The read gets to within 3 residues of the CDR3 end, and the germline J gene fills in the rest. This chain joins TRBV15 and TRBJ2-7, with D perhaps matching TRBD2 (5 bases). Looked up from germline, CDR1 is LNHNV and CDR2 is YYDKDF (reference sequence). V lost 0 bases, J lost 4 bases, and 13 bases lay in between. CDR3 length: 15 residues. The sequenced part of the CDR3 DNA is TGTGCCACCAGCAGAGATAGTGAGGGTCGTTACGAG. It yields the protein CATSRDSEGRYE. The whole CDR3 protein is CATSRDSEGRYEQYF.

To note about this clone: Coverage ceases 3 residues before the CDR3 finishes, and the germline J gene fills in the end. The chain employs TRBV20-1 and TRBJ2-7; 12 bases are a match to TRBD2. Germline CDR1 is DFQATT and CDR2 is SNEGSKA (reference sequence). Trimming took 5 bases from V and 4 from J; bases not matched to a gene: 9. The CDR3 length is 15 residues. This chain's CDR3 is CSAGRGTSGLYEQYF. The sequenced CDR3 bases are TGCAGTGCTGGGAGGGGGACTAGCGGGTTGTACGAG.

Turning to this clone: The CDR3 end falls 3 residues outside the read, so it is completed with the germline J gene. The chain carries TRBV7-3 and TRBJ2-3; 11 bases agree with TRBD2. Trimming took 5 bases from V and 6 from J; bases not matched to a gene: 10. Germline CDR1 and CDR2: SGHTA and FQGTGA. The CDR3 runs to 16 residues. The DNA read from the CDR3 is TGTGCCAGCAGCAACCGTAGCGGGAGGGCCGGGGATACG. It is translated as CASSNRSGRAGDT. The entire CDR3 sequence reads CASSNRSGRAGDTQYF.

As concerns this clone: The read ends 3 residues early relative to the CDR3; the germline J gene fills the gap. V gene TRBV7-3 combines with J gene TRBJ2-3; D may be TRBD1 (6 bases). The CDR3 spans 13 residues. From germline, CDR1 is SGHTA and CDR2 FQGTGA. CDR3 amino acids: CASSLTGGQPQYF. The DNA read from the CDR3 is TGTGCCAGCAGCTTGACAGGTGGGCAGCCG.

Comments on this clone: The DNA ends 3 residues before the CDR3 does, and the rest of the CDR3 is filled in from the germline J gene. The V gene is TRBV7-2, the J gene TRBJ2-7; D might be TRBD2 (5 bases). This CDR3 has 14 amino acids. Germline CDR1 and CDR2: SGHTA and FQGNSA. V lost 1 base to trimming and J lost 4 bases, with 11 bases between them. The CDR3 loop is CASSLVTKGYEQYF. CDR3 DNA, as far as it was read: TGTGCCAGCAGCTTAGTGACTAAGGGATACGAG.

With respect to this clone: Read data end 3 residues before the CDR3 end; the end is taken from the germline J gene. The chain recombines TRBV12-3 or TRBV12-4 with TRBJ1-2; a possible D gene is TRBD1 (5 bases). V dropped 3 bases and J dropped 2 bases, with 16 bases sitting between them. The length of the CDR3 is 16 residues. Partial CDR3 DNA: TGTGCCAGCAGTTTCGGGTCGGGGGGTTCAAACTATGGC. Its translation is CASSFGSGGSNYG. In full, the CDR3 is CASSFGSGGSNYGYTF.

A word on this clone: The CDR3 goes on 3 residues after the read ends, and that part is filled in from the germline J gene. The gene calls are TRBV13 and TRBJ2-2; TRBD1 aligns across 12 bases. Looked up from germline, CDR1 is PRHDT and CDR2 is FYEKMQ (reference sequence). The CDR3 runs 15 residues. The CDR3 DNA, read in part, is TGTGCCAGCAGCCCTGCCGGGACAGGGGGCAACGTG. Translated: CASSPAGTGGNV. In full, the CDR3 is CASSPAGTGGNVLFF.

Details on this clone: With the read ending 3 residues before the CDR3 end, the germline J gene is used to fill in that end. V gene TRBV7-2 combines with J gene TRBJ2-3, with D perhaps matching TRBD1 (6 bases). The germline CDR1 and CDR2 sequences are SGHTA and FQGNSA. The CDR3 runs to 14 residues. The CDR3 sequence: CASSNRVQNQPQYF. The part of the CDR3 DNA that was read is TGTGCCAGCAGTAACAGGGTCCAAAATCAGCCG.

The CDR3 bases that were read are TGTGCCAGCAGCGACAGGTATAACACAGATACC. Translating it yields CASSDRYNTDT. The CDR3 as a whole reads CASSDRYNTDTQYF. The J gene is TRBJ2-5, the V gene TRBV11-3; TRBD1 might be the D (6 bases). The read is 3 residues too short to cover the CDR3 end, so that end is filled in from the germline J gene. Germline loops: CDR1 SGHNT, CDR2 YENEEA. This CDR3 has 14 amino acids.

Of note for this clone: The sequence runs out 3 residues before the end of the CDR3; the remainder is reconstructed from the germline J gene. J is TRBJ1-6 and V is TRBV14; D gene uncertain. The V gene's germline CDR1 is SGHDN and CDR2 FVKESK. The CDR3 consists of 12 residues. The V end lost 3 bases, the J end lost 9 bases, and 6 bases lay between the germline ends. The CDR3 protein is CASSHGSSPLHF. The CDR3 DNA, read in part, is TGTGCCAGCAGCCATGGCAGTTCACCC.

A remark on this clone: The read ends 3 residues before the CDR3 terminus; that terminus is restored from the germline J gene. V and J are TRBV6-2 or TRBV6-3 and TRBJ1-1, with 7 nucleotides matching TRBD1. Germline CDR1 MNHEY, CDR2 SVGEGT. This CDR3 has 16 amino acids. Trimming cost V 2 bases and J 0 bases; bases outside gene matches: 6. Incomplete CDR3 DNA: TGTGCCAGCAGTTACAGGGGGCAGAGAATGAACACTGAA. Its translation: CASSYRGQRMNTE. The whole CDR3 protein reads CASSYRGQRMNTEAFF.

This CDR3 reads CASSSNPDTQYF. The covered CDR3 bases are TGTGCCAGCAGCTCCAATCCAGATACG. The chain couples TRBV7-9 to TRBJ2-3, with unresolved D. The sequence runs out 3 residues before the end of the CDR3; the remainder is reconstructed from the germline J gene. The V gene lost 4 bases and the J gene lost 4 bases, with 6 bases spanning the gap. This CDR3 is built from 12 residues. From germline, CDR1 is SEHNR and CDR2 FQNEAQ (reference sequence).

As concerns this clone: The junction shows a germline mismatch at one end, possibly a read error. The read terminates 3 residues ahead of where the CDR3 ends, so the germline J gene completes it. The gene calls are TRBV4-2 and TRBJ1-1; a weak D match, TRBD1 (5 bases). Germline V lookup: CDR1 LGHNA, CDR2 YNFKEQ. There are 14 residues in the CDR3. CDR3 protein: CASSQEPGGGKAFF. Partial CDR3 DNA: TGCGCCAGCAGCCAAGAACCGGGGGGAGGAAAA.

A word on this clone: The read terminates 3 residues before the CDR3 end, so the remaining end is supplied by the germline J gene. This sequence joins TRBV30 and TRBJ1-2; possible D gene TRBD1, 5 bases. This CDR3 comprises 11 residues. Germline CDR1 is GTSNPN and CDR2 is SVGIG (reference sequence). CDR3 DNA (partial): TGTGCCTGGAGCAGGGTTAACGAC. This sequence encodes CAWSRVND. The complete CDR3 reads CAWSRVNDYTF.